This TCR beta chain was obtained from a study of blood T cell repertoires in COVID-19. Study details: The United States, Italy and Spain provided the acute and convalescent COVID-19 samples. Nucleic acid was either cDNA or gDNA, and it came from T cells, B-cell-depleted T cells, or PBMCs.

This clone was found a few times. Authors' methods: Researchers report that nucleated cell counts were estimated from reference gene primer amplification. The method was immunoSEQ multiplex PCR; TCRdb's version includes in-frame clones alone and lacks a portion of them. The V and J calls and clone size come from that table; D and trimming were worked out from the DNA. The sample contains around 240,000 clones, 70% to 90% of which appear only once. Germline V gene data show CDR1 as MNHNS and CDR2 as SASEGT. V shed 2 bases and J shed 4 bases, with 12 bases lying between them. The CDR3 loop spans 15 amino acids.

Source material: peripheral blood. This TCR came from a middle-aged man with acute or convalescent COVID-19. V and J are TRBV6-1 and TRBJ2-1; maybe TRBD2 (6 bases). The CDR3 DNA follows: TGTGCCAGCAGTGAAATGGCGGGGCTATACAATGAGCAGTTCTTC. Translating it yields CASSEMAGLYNEQFF.